The 19 T cell receptor beta chains in this list originate from one sample, sequenced in a study of CD8+CD57+ T cells in acquired aplastic anemia. Both TCR beta VDJ combination and CDR3 sequence profiling were carried out. Genomic DNA was the template for this profiling. MiXCR, run by TCRdb on the reads, gives a single entry per CDR3 protein. Of hundreds of thousands of distinct CDR3 sequences in the sample, 60% to 80% were seen once. Sequencing was done on a sample of sorted CD4+, CD8+, or CD8+CD57+ T cells (not recorded which) from PBMCs. These receptors originate from a human donor in good health, serving as a control.

The rearrangement joins TRBV7-6 to TRBJ2-3; TRBD1 or TRBD2 may be the D gene (6 bases each). Germline CDR1 and CDR2: SGHVS and FNYEAQ. V was cut by 6 bases and J by 11 bases, with 24 bases left in between. This CDR3 has 15 residues. CDR3 region: CASRSGGRDRLQQYF. CDR3 nucleotides: TGTGCCAGCAGGTCCGGGGGTCGTGACAGGCTACAGCAGTATTTT.

The V call is TRBV5-1, the J call TRBJ1-4; D perhaps matches TRBD1 (5 bases). Germline-derived CDR1 and CDR2 are SGHRS and YFSETQ. This CDR3 has 15 residues. V was shortened by 0 bases and J by 2 bases, with 8 bases between the two germline ends. CDR3 in amino acids: CASSLGGNTNEKLFF. CDR3 nucleotides: TGCGCCAGCAGCTTGGGGGGGAACACTAATGAAAAACTGTTTTTT.

V gene TRBV20-1 combines with J gene TRBJ1-1; no clear D. Per the germline V gene, CDR1 is DFQATT and CDR2 is SNEGSKA (reference sequence). The V and J ends lost 4 bases and 4 bases respectively, with 10 bases between them. The CDR3 spans 12 residues. The CDR3 region has the DNA TGCAGTGCTATCCCCCTATCCACTGAAGCTTTCTTT. Translation gives CSAIPLSTEAFF.

This clonotype was recorded once. This chain joins TRBV15 and TRBJ2-7; D tentatively reads TRBD1 or TRBD2 (6 bases each). Trimming took 5 bases from V and 4 from J, leaving 21 bases between them. This CDR3 comprises 16 residues. CDR1 is LNHNV, CDR2 YYDKDF, per germline (reference sequence). The CDR3 protein is CATSGVRDIGLYEQYF. CDR3 DNA sequence: TGTGCCACCAGCGGAGTGCGGGACATCGGTTTGTACGAGCAGTACTTC.

This clonotype was seen once. Because the CDR3 is missing its conserved closing phenylalanine or tryptophan, this is likely a read error. The chain combines TRBV29-1 with TRBJ1-2; D remains ambiguous. The germline gives CDR1 SQVTM, CDR2 ANQGSEA. This CDR3 comprises 13 residues. This CDR3 reads CSVLPGDNYVYTL. Here the CDR3 DNA reads TGCAGCGTTCTGCCGGGAGATAACTATGTCTACACCTTA.

This chain links TRBV12-3 or TRBV12-4 with TRBJ1-3; D possibly corresponds to TRBD1 (6 bases). This CDR3 contains 14 residues. In nucleotides, the CDR3 is TGTGCTAGTGGTTGGGGGGCCTCTGGAAACACCATATATTTT. Translating gives CASGWGASGNTIYF.

The rearrangement uses TRBV12-3 or TRBV12-4 and TRBJ1-2, with no clear D. The CDR3 runs to 13 residues. The V end lost 6 bases, the J end lost 8 bases, and 16 bases lay between the germline ends. CDR3 residues: CASRTSTEAGYTF. The CDR3 bases are TGTGCCAGCAGGACGAGTACCGAGGCGGGCTACACCTTC.

The chain carries TRBV7-8 and TRBJ2-7; D tentatively fits TRBD1 or TRBD2 (6 bases each). Trimming pared 5 bases from V and 2 bases from J, leaving 16 bases between. The CDR3 runs 15 residues. Germline V lookup: CDR1 SGHVS, CDR2 FQNEAQ. The CDR3 DNA follows: TGTGCCAGCAGCGCTGGGGGGACAAGCCCCTACGAGCAGTACTTC. Residues: CASSAGGTSPYEQYF.

The V call is TRBV7-2, the J call TRBJ2-2; 7 nucleotides line up with TRBD2. The CDR3 spans 15 residues. In germline, CDR1 is SGHTA, CDR2 FQGNSA. The V segment lost 2 bases and the J segment 16 bases; nucleotides outside the gene matches: 16. In nucleotides, the CDR3 is TGTGCCAGCAGCTTACTGGCAGGGACCGGGGGGACCCAGTTTTTT. This codes for CASSLLAGTGGTQFF.

Worth noting for this clonotype: As the CDR3 is not closed by the conserved phenylalanine or tryptophan, this likely results from a read error. The limits of the CDR3 on the DNA are not certain, so only TCRdb's listed CDR3 is given. The rearrangement joins TRBV9 to TRBJ2-2. CDR1 and CDR2 (germline): SGDLS, YYNGEE. Ends included, the CDR3 has 13 residues. This CDR3 reads CASSSHGELNYVH.

V is TRBV29-1 and J is TRBJ2-1; 7 nucleotides line up with TRBD1. CDR3 length: 14 residues. V dropped 1 base and J dropped 9; count of bases not matched to a gene: 9. Looked up from germline, CDR1 is SQVTM and CDR2 is ANQGSEA. CDR3 residues: CSVEANDRVGEQFF. CDR3 bases: TGCAGCGTTGAAGCGAATGACAGGGTAGGTGAGCAGTTCTTC.

The chain links TRBV6-2 or TRBV6-3 to TRBJ2-3; perhaps TRBD2 as D (6 bases). This CDR3 contains 14 residues. Per germline, CDR1 MNHEY and CDR2 SVGEGT. Trimming removed 8 bases at V and 0 bases at J, with 12 bases between. The CDR3 loop reads CASLEGQSTDTQYF. DNA of the CDR3: TGTGCCAGCTTGGAGGGTCAGAGCACAGATACGCAGTATTTT.

V gene TRBV20-1 combines with J gene TRBJ1-5; D is unresolved. CDR1 and CDR2 (germline): DFQATT, SNEGSKA (reference sequence). This CDR3 has 13 amino acids. CDR3 protein: CSVKSVGDKPQHF. The CDR3 DNA reads as TGCAGCGTTAAATCTGTGGGAGACAAGCCCCAGCATTTT.

This clonotype was recorded at least ten times. The chain carries TRBV5-1 and TRBJ1-1; D possibly corresponds to TRBD1 (5 bases). Trimming pared 1 base from V and 1 base from J, leaving 8 bases between. CDR1 SGHRS and CDR2 YFSETQ come from the germline V gene. This CDR3 spans 14 amino acids. The CDR3 reads CASSLTGENTEAFF. CDR3 DNA sequence: TGCGCCAGCAGCTTGACGGGGGAGAACACTGAAGCTTTCTTT.

In the case of this clonotype: The junction differs from germline at one of its ends, possibly a read error. The chain carries TRBV5-6 and TRBJ2-5; D is uncertain. The CDR3 spans 15 residues. The germline V gene has CDR1 SGHDT and CDR2 YYEEEE. This CDR3 is CASSMVPAAQDTQYF. In DNA form, the CDR3 reads TGTGCCAGCAGCATGGTTCCGGCAGCCCAAGACACCCAGTACTTT.

The CDR3 here is CSASTGTNSGNTIYF. In DNA form, the CDR3 reads TGCAGTGCTAGTACGGGCACAAACTCTGGAAACACCATATATTTT. V and J are TRBV20-1 and TRBJ1-3; D is unclear. This CDR3 is built from 15 residues. The V end lost 3 bases, the J end lost 0 bases, and 12 bases lay between the germline ends. CDR1 and CDR2 from the germline V gene are DFQATT and SNEGSKA (reference sequence).

There are many counts of this clonotype. As DNA, the CDR3 is TGTGCCAGCAGTTTCTGGACAGGGGATAATTCACCCCTCCACTTT. Its protein product is CASSFWTGDNSPLHF. The V gene is TRBV6-6, the J gene TRBJ1-6, with TRBD1 identical over 9 bases. There are 15 residues in the CDR3. J was trimmed by 5 bases and V by 4 bases; bases with no gene match: 3. CDR1 and CDR2 from the germline V gene are MNHNY and SVGAGI (reference sequence).

This clonotype was detected many times. The chain has TRBV7-2 and TRBJ1-1; the D gene is possibly TRBD1 (5 bases). From germline, CDR1 is SGHTA and CDR2 FQGNSA. V dropped 2 bases and J dropped 3 bases, with 7 bases sitting between them. The CDR3 extends over 13 amino acids. CDR3 coding DNA: TGTGCCAGCAGCTTACAACAGGACACTGAAGCTTTCTTT. This gives the protein CASSLQQDTEAFF. The full variable domain, with the rest looked up from reference TRBV7-2 and TRBJ1-1, is GAGVSQSPSNKVTEKGKDVELRCDPISGHTALYWYRQSLGQGLEFLIYFQGNSAPDKSGLPSDRFSAERTGGSVSTLTIQRTQQEDSAVYLCASSLQQDTEAFFGQGTRLTVV.

This clonotype was recorded at least ten times. The chain recombines TRBV7-3 with TRBJ2-2; D uncertain. Germline CDR1 and CDR2: SGHTA and FQGTGA. Trimming removed 5 bases from V and 4 bases from J, with 14 bases in between. CDR3 length: 15 amino acids. Here the CDR3 reads CASSPTSDTTGELFF. Written as DNA, the CDR3 is TGTGCCAGCAGCCCCACCTCAGACACCACCGGGGAGCTGTTTTTT.